One sample yielded the 32 T cell receptor beta chains listed below, sequenced in a study of cytomegalovirus exposure and HLA in healthy donors. The study ran its PCR with 60 Vbeta and 13 Jbeta primers. Assay used: immunoSEQ multiplex PCR; TCRdb lists only in-frame clones, some missing. This table holds approximately 120,000 clones, roughly 71% found once. Sequencing used PBMCs. All receptors come from a woman aged 45-65 years in good health and CMV-seropositive.

J is TRBJ2-7 and V is TRBV5-1; D gene ambiguous. This CDR3 is 13 amino acids long. Looked up from germline, CDR1 is SGHRS and CDR2 is YFSETQ. V dropped 3 bases and J dropped 1 base, with 8 bases sitting between them. The CDR3 reads CASSSTGSYEQYF. CDR3 sequence (DNA): TGCGCCAGCAGCTCGACTGGATCCTACGAGCAGTACTTC.

J is TRBJ2-7 and V is TRBV19; TRBD2 matches 7 bases. Germline V gene lookup returns CDR1 LNHDA and CDR2 SQIVND (reference sequence). Trimming cost V 5 bases and J 3 bases; bases outside gene matches: 4. CDR3 length equals 13 residues. The CDR3 nucleotides are TGTGCCAGTAGTTTCTCGGGGGGCTACGAGCAGTACTTC. Protein: CASSFSGGYEQYF.

The chain couples TRBV7-9 to TRBJ1-3; possible D gene TRBD1, 5 bases. Germline V CDR1 and CDR2: SEHNR, FQNEAQ (reference sequence). The CDR3 consists of 16 residues. Trimming stripped 4 bases from V and 0 bases from J, with 13 bases between. The CDR3 region is CASSSTLGGSGNTIYF. The CDR3 DNA reads TGTGCCAGCAGCTCCACCCTGGGGGGCTCTGGAAACACCATATATTTT.

A few counts support this clone. The rearrangement links TRBV18 to TRBJ2-5, with D maybe TRBD2 (5 bases). The V end lost 8 bases, the J end lost 1 base, and 14 bases lay between the germline ends. The CDR3 loop spans 14 amino acids. In germline, CDR1 is KGHSH, CDR2 LQKENI. The DNA of the CDR3 is TGTGCCAGCCGAAGGCAGGACTTCCAAGAGACCCAGTACTTC. This translates into CASRRQDFQETQYF.

The chain joins TRBV10-3 to TRBJ1-5; TRBD1 might be the D (5 bases). CDR3 length equals 13 residues. CDR1 is ENHRY, CDR2 SYGVKD, per germline. V lost 4 bases to trimming and J lost 6 bases, with 10 bases between them. In nucleotides, the CDR3 is TGTGCCATCAGTGGGGGGGAAGGTCAGCCCCAGCATTTT. The encoded protein is CAISGGEGQPQHF.

In its sample, this clone was seen a few times. The J gene is TRBJ1-2, the V gene TRBV15; a weak D match, TRBD1 (6 bases). V was trimmed by 1 base and J by 4 bases, leaving 16 bases between them. The CDR3 is made up of 16 amino acids. Germline values: CDR1 LNHNV, CDR2 YYDKDF (reference sequence). The CDR3 region is CATSRGGTGRVYGYTF. CDR3 sequence (DNA): TGTGCCACCAGCAGAGGGGGAACAGGGAGGGTCTATGGCTACACCTTC.

CDR3 protein: CASSSPSGGGRTEAFF. The CDR3 DNA is TGCGCCAGCAGCTCACCCTCAGGGGGCGGGCGCACTGAAGCTTTCTTT. The rearrangement joins TRBV5-1 to TRBJ1-1, with 8 bases lining up with TRBD1. V dropped 3 bases and J dropped 4; count of bases not matched to a gene: 11. The CDR3 spans 16 residues. Germline CDR1 is SGHRS and CDR2 is YFSETQ.

The V and J genes are TRBV7-3 and TRBJ2-3, with D tentatively TRBD1 (5 bases). The length of the CDR3 is 17 residues. V was pared by 5 bases and J by 1 base, with 19 bases between. Germline values: CDR1 SGHTA, CDR2 FQGTGA. Here the CDR3 DNA reads TGTGCCAGCAGCCCGTCCAGGGTCCGTACGGGCACAGATACGCAGTATTTT. It yields the protein CASSPSRVRTGTDTQYF.

The chain couples TRBV19 to TRBJ1-3; TRBD1 is a possible D gene (5 bases). CDR1 is LNHDA and CDR2 is SQIVND in the germline V gene (reference sequence). This CDR3 spans 13 amino acids. The CDR3 protein is CAAWGVSGNTIYF. In DNA, the CDR3 is TGTGCGGCTTGGGGGGTCTCTGGAAACACCATATATTTT.

This chain uses TRBV5-4 with TRBJ2-7, with 11 bases lining up with TRBD2. V lost 1 base and J lost 7; bases outside the gene matches: 7. Germline values: CDR1 SGHNT, CDR2 YYREEE (reference sequence). This CDR3 comprises 15 residues. The CDR3 DNA sequence: TGTGCCAGCAGCTTGAGTAGCGGGGGGGCATGGGAGCAGTACTTC. Translated, it gives CASSLSSGGAWEQYF.

V and J are TRBV7-8 and TRBJ2-1, with D possibly TRBD2 on 5 matching bases. Germline loops: CDR1 SGHVS, CDR2 FQNEAQ. CDR3 size: 14 residues. V lost 3 bases, J lost 1 base, and 7 bases lay in between. This CDR3 reads CASSFRGSYNEQFF. The CDR3 DNA reads TGTGCCAGCAGCTTTCGGGGTTCCTACAATGAGCAGTTCTTC. Variable domain in full (rest from reference TRBV7-8 and TRBJ2-1): GAGVSQSPRYKVAKRGQDVALRCDPISGHVSLFWYQQALGQGPEFLTYFQNEAQLDKSGLPSDRFFAERPEGSVSTLKIQRTQQEDSAVYLCASSFRGSYNEQFFGPGTRLTVL.

The chain is built from TRBV28 and TRBJ1-5; TRBD1 is a possible D gene (6 bases). Germline CDR1 is MDHEN and CDR2 is SYDVKM. The germline V and J ends were trimmed by 7 bases and 4 bases, with 11 bases remaining between them. CDR3 length equals 13 residues. The CDR3 DNA reads TGTGCCAGCACGGGACAAGGAAATCAGCCCCAGCATTTT. It codes for CASTGQGNQPQHF.

This clone was counted once. The chain uses TRBV28 and TRBJ2-2, with D maybe TRBD2 (5 bases). Trimming took 7 bases from V and 2 from J, leaving 17 bases between them. CDR3 length: 16 amino acids. CDR1 MDHEN and CDR2 SYDVKM come from the germline V gene. CDR3 sequence: CASTLRVGRNTGELFF. CDR3 DNA: TGTGCCAGCACCCTGAGGGTGGGGAGAAACACCGGGGAGCTGTTTTTT.

The chain combines TRBV6-1 with TRBJ1-2; D gene unclear. From germline, CDR1 is MNHNS and CDR2 SASEGT. This CDR3 contains 16 residues. Trimming shortened V by 1 base and J by 5 bases, and 17 bases separated the two germline ends. The CDR3 reads CASSEVFQSPGYGYTF. The CDR3 DNA reads as TGTGCCAGCAGTGAAGTTTTCCAGAGCCCGGGGTATGGCTACACCTTC.

The sample holds a few counts of this clone. The rearrangement joins TRBV6-1 to TRBJ2-6, with TRBD2 identical over 7 bases. This CDR3 is 19 amino acids long. The junction had 10 bases not matched to a gene; V was cut back by 2 bases and J by 0 bases. Germline CDR1 MNHNS, CDR2 SASEGT. This CDR3 is CASSEFPGRGNSGANVLTF. The CDR3 region has the DNA TGTGCCAGCAGTGAATTTCCAGGGAGGGGAAACTCTGGGGCCAACGTCCTGACTTTC.

The sample holds a few counts of this clone. The gene calls are TRBV7-9 and TRBJ2-5; 9 bases match TRBD2. Germline loops: CDR1 SEHNR, CDR2 FQNEAQ (reference sequence). This CDR3 has 16 amino acids. With V trimmed by 5 bases and J by 1 base, 8 bases remained unmatched. CDR3 bases: TGTGCCAGCAGCCCCCATGAGACTAGCGGCCAAGAGACCCAGTACTTC. Encoded protein: CASSPHETSGQETQYF.

The rearrangement uses TRBV15 and TRBJ1-4; D may be TRBD1 (5 bases). CDR3 size: 15 residues. The V end was cut by 5 bases, the J end by 5 bases, with 15 bases between. The germline V gene encodes CDR1 LNHNV and CDR2 YYDKDF (reference sequence). CDR3 nucleotides: TGTGCCACCAGCCGACAGAATCCCCTCAATGAAAAACTGTTTTTT. Translation gives CATSRQNPLNEKLFF.

The CDR3 bases are TGTGCCAGCGGCTCGCAGGGAGGGGCCGGGGAGCTGTTTTTT. Its translation: CASGSQGGAGELFF. The J gene is TRBJ2-2, the V gene TRBV2; TRBD2 agrees at 7 bases. Trimming cost V 8 bases and J 6 bases; bases outside gene matches: 9. This CDR3 is built from 14 residues. Germline values: CDR1 SNHLY, CDR2 FYNNEI. The whole variable domain, remainder taken from reference TRBV2 and TRBJ2-2, is EPEVTQTPSHQVTQMGQEVILRCVPISNHLYFYWYRQILGQKVEFLVSFYNNEISEKSEIFDDQFSVERPDGSNFTLKIRSTKLEDSAMYFCASGSQGGAGELFFGEGSRLTVL.

The gene calls are TRBV5-5 and TRBJ1-4; the D gene is possibly TRBD1 (5 bases). CDR1 is SGHKS, CDR2 YYEKEE, per germline (reference sequence). Deletions cut 4 bases from V and 3 bases from J, with 16 bases between. This CDR3 region has 16 residues. The CDR3 region is CASSTTVGLANEKLFF. The DNA of the CDR3 is TGTGCCAGCAGCACCACCGTGGGACTGGCTAATGAAAAACTGTTTTTT.

V usage is TRBV18 and J usage is TRBJ2-2; D is unclear. This CDR3 comprises 14 residues. Germline V gives CDR1 KGHSH, CDR2 LQKENI. Trimming pared 2 bases from V and 3 bases from J, leaving 7 bases between. CDR3 nucleotides: TGTGCCAGCTCACCAGCGCCTCACACCGGGGAGCTGTTTTTT. Translation: CASSPAPHTGELFF.

This rearrangement joins TRBV4-1 to TRBJ1-3, with D possibly TRBD1 on 5 matching bases. CDR1 is MGHRA and CDR2 is YSYEKL in the germline V gene. V was pared by 2 bases and J by 6 bases, with 14 bases between. CDR3 length equals 15 residues. The CDR3 loop is CASSQFSQGLNTIYF. The CDR3 DNA sequence: TGCGCCAGCAGCCAATTTAGCCAGGGTTTAAACACCATATATTTT.

V is TRBV7-8 and J is TRBJ2-3, with 13 positions matching TRBD2. The length of the CDR3 is 18 residues. Germline lookup yields CDR1 SGHVS and CDR2 FQNEAQ. V shed 6 bases and J 2 bases; nucleotides not matched to a gene: 11. The CDR3 nucleotides are TGTGCCAGCAGGCGACTAGCGGGGGGCCTCGGCCCCACAGATACGCAGTATTTT. This translates into CASRRLAGGLGPTDTQYF.

Only a few counts were recorded for this clone. The chain recombines TRBV11-3 with TRBJ2-5; 8 positions match TRBD1. There are 15 residues in the CDR3. Germline V gives CDR1 SGHNT, CDR2 YENEEA. V lost 4 bases, J lost 5 bases, and 9 bases stayed unmatched. The DNA of the CDR3 is TGTGCCAGCAGCTCCACCGGGACAGGTCTGGAGACCCAGTACTTC. Translating it yields CASSSTGTGLETQYF.

A few counts support this clone. V usage is TRBV27 and J usage is TRBJ1-5; unclear D gene. This CDR3 comprises 16 residues. The germline V and J ends were trimmed by 5 bases and 0 bases, with 14 bases remaining between them. CDR1 is MNHEY, CDR2 SMNVEV, per germline (reference sequence). The CDR3 is CASSPRGGLSNQPQHF. The CDR3 nucleotides are TGTGCCAGCAGTCCAAGAGGAGGACTTAGCAATCAGCCCCAGCATTTT.

The count of this clone is one. The rearrangement links TRBV4-1 to TRBJ2-5; tentatively, D is TRBD2 (5 bases). This CDR3 spans 16 amino acids. Germline values: CDR1 MGHRA, CDR2 YSYEKL. V was pared by 2 bases and J by 5 bases, with 18 bases between. The CDR3 protein is CASSQRRRSGEETQYF. The CDR3 nucleotides read TGCGCCAGCAGCCAACGAAGGAGAAGCGGAGAGGAGACCCAGTACTTC.

The chain links TRBV11-2 to TRBJ1-6; D unresolved. The V gene lost 7 bases and the J gene lost 5 bases, with 15 bases spanning the gap. CDR1 is SGHAT, CDR2 FQNNGV, per germline. There are 15 residues in the CDR3. The CDR3 coding sequence is TGTGCCAGCACCCCCGAGGGCATTGATAATTCACCCCTCCACTTT. Translation gives CASTPEGIDNSPLHF.

The chain employs TRBV7-9 and TRBJ2-7; TRBD2 aligns across 7 bases. Germline-derived CDR1 and CDR2 are SEHNR and FQNEAQ (reference sequence). The trim removed 3 bases at V and 3 bases at J, leaving 2 bases unmatched. The CDR3 has 13 amino acids. The CDR3 region is CASSFGGSYEQYF. The CDR3 DNA reads as TGTGCCAGCAGCTTCGGGGGGAGCTACGAGCAGTACTTC.

The J gene is TRBJ1-1, the V gene TRBV27; D might be TRBD1 (5 bases). The V end was cut by 7 bases, the J end by 7 bases, with 16 bases between. Germline loops: CDR1 MNHEY, CDR2 SMNVEV (reference sequence). This CDR3 is 13 amino acids long. DNA for the CDR3: TGTGCCAGCACCAATCTAAGGGGCCGTGAAGCTTTCTTT. This sequence encodes CASTNLRGREAFF.

The V call is TRBV6-1, the J call TRBJ1-2, with D tentatively TRBD1 (5 bases). V lost 6 bases and J 4 bases, leaving 9 bases between the germline ends. This CDR3 region has 12 residues. CDR1 is MNHNS and CDR2 is SASEGT in the germline V gene. CDR3 protein: CASRGLIYGYTF. The CDR3 DNA sequence: TGTGCCAGCAGGGGACTAATCTATGGCTACACCTTC.

The J gene is TRBJ2-2, the V gene TRBV6-5; perhaps TRBD2 as D (5 bases). Germline assignment: CDR1 MNHEY and CDR2 SVGAGI. CDR3 length: 16 residues. V lost 0 bases and J 0 bases, leaving 8 bases between the germline ends. The CDR3 spells CASSYSFGANTGELFF. The CDR3 DNA follows: TGTGCCAGCAGTTACTCGTTCGGGGCGAACACCGGGGAGCTGTTTTTT.

The rearrangement uses TRBV11-2 and TRBJ2-7; TRBD1 agrees at 10 bases. Germline V gene lookup returns CDR1 SGHAT and CDR2 FQNNGV. V gave up 5 bases and J gave up 3 bases; unmatched junction bases: 7. This CDR3 region has 15 residues. CDR3 coding DNA: TGTGCCAGCAGCCTCCGGGACAGGGGTAGCTACGAGCAGTACTTC. Protein sequence: CASSLRDRGSYEQYF.

This clone was detected a few times. V gene TRBV7-9 combines with J gene TRBJ1-1; D is unresolved. V lost 1 base and J 8 bases, leaving 5 bases between the germline ends. Per germline, CDR1 SEHNR and CDR2 FQNEAQ (reference sequence). CDR3 length: 11 amino acids. CDR3 region: CASSLELEAFF. The CDR3 DNA reads TGTGCCAGCAGCTTAGAATTAGAAGCTTTCTTT.